Listed below are T cell receptor beta chains from one sample, sequenced in a study of PD-L1 blockade in urothelial cancer. Generated by immunoSEQ multiplex PCR, the TCRdb table keeps only in-frame clones and is missing some. The data hold about 43,000 clones, with around 81% observed a single time. The material sequenced was PBMCs, taken around atezolizumab (anti-PD-L1) treatment. These receptors were collected from a man between 60 and 75 years old with urothelial cancer. Both conserved end residues are part of each CDR3. D genes are given only for firm matches. Size is omitted from some rows. Given values are once, few, many or a class for expanded clones.

v_gene: TRBV30
d_gene: NA
j_gene: TRBJ1-4
abundance: NA
CDR3aa: CAWREQGPREKLFF
CDR3nt: TGTGCCTGGAGGGAACAGGGCCCAAGGGAAAAACTGTTTTTT

v_gene: TRBV5-1
d_gene: TRBD2
j_gene: TRBJ2-3
abundance: once
CDR3aa: CASSLAAGGINRVSTDTQYF
CDR3nt: TGCGCCAGCAGCTTGGCTGCGGGGGGCATCAACCGAGTTAGCACAGATACGCAGTATTTT

v_gene: TRBV11-2
d_gene: NA
j_gene: TRBJ1-1
abundance: NA
CDR3aa: CASSLDRREAFF
CDR3nt: TGTGCCAGCAGCTTAGATCGCAGGGAAGCTTTCTTT

v_gene: TRBV5-5
d_gene: NA
j_gene: TRBJ1-1
abundance: once
CDR3aa: CASVRETEAFF
CDR3nt: TGTGCCAGCGTGAGGGAAACTGAAGCTTTCTTT

v_gene: TRBV20-1
d_gene: NA
j_gene: TRBJ1-1
abundance: NA
CDR3aa: CSARGGGEAFF
CDR3nt: TGCAGTGCTAGGGGAGGGGGTGAAGCTTTCTTT

v_gene: TRBV4-3
d_gene: TRBD2
j_gene: TRBJ2-3
abundance: NA
CDR3aa: CASSLVAGGADTQYF
CDR3nt: TGCGCCAGCAGCCTAGTAGCGGGAGGTGCAGATACGCAGTATTTT

v_gene: TRBV6-6
d_gene: NA
j_gene: TRBJ2-3
abundance: NA
CDR3aa: CASNAGLSSTDTQYF
CDR3nt: TGTGCCAGCAACGCAGGATTATCTAGCACAGATACGCAGTATTTT

v_gene: TRBV21-1
d_gene: NA
j_gene: TRBJ1-2
abundance: NA
CDR3aa: CASSKGEGLIYGYTF
CDR3nt: TGTGCCAGCAGCAAAGGGGAGGGCCTCATCTATGGCTACACCTTC

v_gene: TRBV19
d_gene: TRBD1
j_gene: TRBJ1-1
abundance: NA
CDR3aa: CASSNTATGEKAFF
CDR3nt: TGTGCCAGTAGTAACACCGCGACAGGGGAGAAAGCTTTCTTT

v_gene: TRBV18
d_gene: NA
j_gene: TRBJ2-7
abundance: NA
CDR3aa: CASSPPQGFYEQYF
CDR3nt: TGTGCCAGCTCACCACCTCAGGGTTTTTACGAGCAGTACTTC

v_gene: TRBV6-1
d_gene: NA
j_gene: TRBJ2-1
abundance: NA
CDR3aa: CASSEGQGSYNEQFF
CDR3nt: TGTGCCAGCAGTGAAGGGCAGGGGTCCTACAATGAGCAGTTCTTC

v_gene: TRBV6-6
d_gene: NA
j_gene: TRBJ2-2
abundance: NA
CDR3aa: CASSLGAGELFF
CDR3nt: TGTGCCAGCAGCCTAGGGGCCGGGGAGCTGTTTTTT

v_gene: TRBV14
d_gene: TRBD2
j_gene: TRBJ2-7
abundance: NA
CDR3aa: CASSPGLGSYEQYF
CDR3nt: TGTGCCAGCAGCCCGGGACTAGGTTCCTACGAGCAGTACTTC

v_gene: TRBV10-2
d_gene: TRBD2
j_gene: TRBJ2-1
abundance: NA
CDR3aa: CASRELAGGYNEQFF
CDR3nt: TGCGCCAGCAGGGAATTAGCGGGGGGCTACAATGAGCAGTTCTTC

v_gene: TRBV29-1
d_gene: NA
j_gene: TRBJ2-1
abundance: NA
CDR3aa: CSVSQGEQFF
CDR3nt: TGCAGCGTTTCCCAGGGTGAGCAGTTCTTC

v_gene: TRBV18
d_gene: NA
j_gene: TRBJ1-1
abundance: NA
CDR3aa: CASSPQQVTEAFF
CDR3nt: TGTGCCAGCTCACCCCAACAGGTTACTGAAGCTTTCTTT

v_gene: TRBV2
d_gene: TRBD2
j_gene: TRBJ2-5
abundance: NA
CDR3aa: CASIEGLAGGQGTQYF
CDR3nt: TGTGCCAGCATAGAGGGGCTAGCGGGGGGGCAAGGGACCCAGTACTTC

v_gene: TRBV7-5
d_gene: NA
j_gene: TRBJ2-3
abundance: NA
CDR3aa: CARSLEQGAHPGSTSAPGDTQYF
CDR3nt: TGTGCCAGAAGCTTAGAACAGGGGGCGCACCCCGGAAGTACTAGCGCCCCAGGGGATACGCAGTATTTT

v_gene: TRBV5-1
d_gene: NA
j_gene: TRBJ2-3
abundance: NA
CDR3aa: CASSLRGLSADTQYF
CDR3nt: TGCGCCAGCAGCTTGCGGGGGTTGAGCGCAGATACGCAGTATTTT

v_gene: TRBV4-1
d_gene: NA
j_gene: TRBJ2-3
abundance: NA
CDR3aa: CASSQEVQQEGDTQYF
CDR3nt: TGCGCCAGCAGCCAAGAGGTCCAACAGGAGGGAGATACGCAGTATTTT

v_gene: TRBV7-2
d_gene: NA
j_gene: TRBJ2-5
abundance: NA
CDR3aa: CASSLTRPETQYF
CDR3nt: TGTGCCAGCAGCTTGACTCGCCCGGAGACCCAGTACTTC

v_gene: TRBV5-5
d_gene: TRBD1
j_gene: TRBJ1-2
abundance: NA
CDR3aa: CASSKTGQDYGYTF
CDR3nt: TGTGCCAGCAGTAAGACGGGACAGGACTATGGCTACACCTTC

v_gene: TRBV2
d_gene: TRBD1
j_gene: TRBJ1-5
abundance: NA
CDR3aa: CASSSQGGDNQPQHF
CDR3nt: TGTGCCAGCAGTTCACAGGGGGGAGACAATCAGCCCCAGCATTTT

v_gene: TRBV10-3
d_gene: NA
j_gene: TRBJ1-1
abundance: NA
CDR3aa: CAITKGTLNTEAFF
CDR3nt: TGTGCCATCACGAAAGGGACACTGAACACTGAAGCTTTCTTT

v_gene: TRBV15
d_gene: NA
j_gene: TRBJ2-7
abundance: NA
CDR3aa: CATSPRFDSYEQYF
CDR3nt: TGTGCCACCAGCCCCCGGTTTGACTCCTACGAGCAGTACTTC

v_gene: TRBV7-2
d_gene: TRBD2
j_gene: TRBJ2-5
abundance: NA
CDR3aa: CASSLPPSGGAKGTQYF
CDR3nt: TGTGCCAGCAGCTTACCGCCTAGCGGGGGGGCCAAAGGAACCCAGTACTTC

v_gene: TRBV7-2
d_gene: TRBD1
j_gene: TRBJ2-7
abundance: NA
CDR3aa: CASSLAGTGGYYEQYF
CDR3nt: TGTGCCAGCAGCTTAGCCGGGACAGGGGGCTACTACGAGCAGTACTTC

v_gene: TRBV4-1
d_gene: NA
j_gene: TRBJ1-2
abundance: NA
CDR3aa: CASSQEGATGGYSGYTF
CDR3nt: TGCGCCAGCAGCCAAGAGGGGGCGACAGGAGGATACAGCGGCTACACCTTC

v_gene: TRBV2
d_gene: TRBD2
j_gene: TRBJ2-3
abundance: NA
CDR3aa: CASSVLAGEGTDTQYF
CDR3nt: TGTGCCAGCAGTGTACTAGCGGGGGAGGGCACAGATACGCAGTATTTT

v_gene: TRBV7-8
d_gene: TRBD2
j_gene: TRBJ2-1
abundance: NA
CDR3aa: CASSLAGGRDNGEQFF
CDR3nt: TGTGCCAGCAGCTTAGCTGGCGGGAGGGATAATGGTGAGCAGTTCTTC

v_gene: TRBV7-2
d_gene: NA
j_gene: TRBJ2-7
abundance: once
CDR3aa: CASSRQELYEQYF
CDR3nt: TGTGCCAGCAGCCGACAGGAACTTTACGAGCAGTACTTC

v_gene: TRBV29-1
d_gene: TRBD1
j_gene: TRBJ2-5
abundance: NA
CDR3aa: CSVPGTAEETQYF
CDR3nt: TGCAGCGTTCCGGGGACAGCAGAAGAGACCCAGTACTTC

v_gene: TRBV19
d_gene: NA
j_gene: TRBJ2-3
abundance: NA
CDR3aa: CASGKGHRTDTQYF
CDR3nt: TGTGCCAGTGGAAAAGGACATCGCACAGATACGCAGTATTTT

v_gene: TRBV5-6
d_gene: NA
j_gene: TRBJ2-3
abundance: NA
CDR3aa: CASSLTGIDTQYF
CDR3nt: TGTGCCAGCAGCCTTACAGGGATAGATACGCAGTATTTT

v_gene: TRBV28
d_gene: TRBD1
j_gene: TRBJ2-7
abundance: few
CDR3aa: CASRDRVTYEQYF
CDR3nt: TGTGCCAGCAGGGACAGGGTAACCTACGAGCAGTACTTC

v_gene: TRBV6-5
d_gene: NA
j_gene: TRBJ1-1
abundance: NA
CDR3aa: CASSYSREQSTEAFF
CDR3nt: TGTGCCAGCAGTTACTCCCGGGAACAAAGCACTGAAGCTTTCTTT

v_gene: TRBV19
d_gene: TRBD1
j_gene: TRBJ1-3
abundance: NA
CDR3aa: CASSNGQGGNTIYF
CDR3nt: TGTGCCAGTAGTAACGGACAGGGGGGAAACACCATATATTTT

v_gene: TRBV2
d_gene: NA
j_gene: TRBJ2-5
abundance: NA
CDR3aa: CASSRTEETQYF
CDR3nt: TGTGCCAGCAGTCGGACAGAAGAGACCCAGTACTTC

v_gene: TRBV6-1
d_gene: TRBD2
j_gene: TRBJ2-5
abundance: NA
CDR3aa: CASGLAGTQYF
CDR3nt: TGTGCCAGCGGCCTAGCGGGGACCCAGTACTTC

v_gene: TRBV28
d_gene: TRBD1
j_gene: TRBJ2-7
abundance: NA
CDR3aa: CASTRRWTGADEQYF
CDR3nt: TGTGCCAGCACCCGCCGATGGACAGGGGCCGACGAGCAGTACTTC

v_gene: TRBV11-2
d_gene: TRBD2
j_gene: TRBJ2-3
abundance: NA
CDR3aa: CASSLGQFSGRSDTQYF
CDR3nt: TGTGCCAGCAGCTTAGGCCAGTTTAGCGGGAGGTCAGATACGCAGTATTTT

v_gene: TRBV12-1
d_gene: NA
j_gene: TRBJ2-1
abundance: NA
CDR3aa: CAGGTNEQFF
CDR3nt: TGTGCGGGCGGGACGAATGAGCAGTTCTTC

v_gene: TRBV14
d_gene: NA
j_gene: TRBJ1-1
abundance: few
CDR3aa: CASSLQGNTEAFF
CDR3nt: TGTGCCAGCAGCTTACAGGGGAACACTGAAGCTTTCTTT

v_gene: TRBV7-2
d_gene: NA
j_gene: TRBJ2-5
abundance: NA
CDR3aa: CASSLNAETQYF
CDR3nt: TGTGCCAGCAGCTTAAACGCGGAGACCCAGTACTTC

v_gene: TRBV11-2
d_gene: TRBD1
j_gene: TRBJ1-1
abundance: NA
CDR3aa: CASSPWTGAVTEAFF
CDR3nt: TGTGCCAGCAGCCCATGGACAGGGGCGGTCACTGAAGCTTTCTTT

v_gene: TRBV2
d_gene: TRBD2
j_gene: TRBJ2-5
abundance: NA
CDR3aa: CASSGTSGYQETQYF
CDR3nt: TGTGCCAGCAGTGGGACTAGCGGGTACCAAGAGACCCAGTACTTC

v_gene: TRBV28
d_gene: TRBD1
j_gene: TRBJ1-6
abundance: NA
CDR3aa: CASSPAPDRVTYNSPLHF
CDR3nt: TGTGCCAGCAGTCCCGCCCCGGACAGGGTGACCTATAATTCACCCCTCCACTTT

v_gene: TRBV13
d_gene: TRBD1
j_gene: TRBJ2-5
abundance: NA
CDR3aa: CASSHTGVGETQYF
CDR3nt: TGTGCCAGCAGCCATACAGGGGTCGGGGAGACCCAGTACTTC

v_gene: TRBV9
d_gene: TRBD1
j_gene: TRBJ2-3
abundance: NA
CDR3aa: CASSVGGGGGTVTDTQYF
CDR3nt: TGTGCCAGCAGCGTAGGAGGAGGCGGTGGGACAGTCACAGATACGCAGTATTTT